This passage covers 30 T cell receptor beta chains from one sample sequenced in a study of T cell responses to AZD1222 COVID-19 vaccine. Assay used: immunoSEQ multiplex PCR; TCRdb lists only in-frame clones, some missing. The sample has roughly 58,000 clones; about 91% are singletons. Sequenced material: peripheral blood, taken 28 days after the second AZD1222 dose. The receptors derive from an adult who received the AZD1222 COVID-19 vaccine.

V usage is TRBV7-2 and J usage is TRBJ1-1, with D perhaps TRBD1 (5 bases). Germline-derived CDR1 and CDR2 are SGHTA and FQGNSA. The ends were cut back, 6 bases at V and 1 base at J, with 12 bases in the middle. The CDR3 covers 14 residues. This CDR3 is CASRPGLSNTEAFF. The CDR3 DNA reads TGTGCCAGCAGGCCGGGACTTTCGAACACTGAAGCTTTCTTT.

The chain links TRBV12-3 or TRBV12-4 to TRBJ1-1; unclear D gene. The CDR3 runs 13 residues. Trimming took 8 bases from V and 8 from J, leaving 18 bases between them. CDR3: CASDWSGLGEAFF. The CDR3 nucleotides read TGTGCCAGCGACTGGTCAGGACTTGGGGAAGCTTTCTTT.

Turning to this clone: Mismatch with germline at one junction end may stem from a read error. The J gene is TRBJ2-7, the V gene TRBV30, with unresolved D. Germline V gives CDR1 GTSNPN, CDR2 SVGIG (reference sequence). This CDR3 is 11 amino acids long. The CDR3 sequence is CAWTKIANTNF. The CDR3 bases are TGTGCCTGGACGAAAATCGCGAATACTAACTTC.

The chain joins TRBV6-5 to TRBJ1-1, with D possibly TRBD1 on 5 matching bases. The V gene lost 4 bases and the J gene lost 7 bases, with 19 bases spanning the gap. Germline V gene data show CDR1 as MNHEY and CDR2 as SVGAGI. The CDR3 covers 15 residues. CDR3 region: CASSSTITTGVEAFF. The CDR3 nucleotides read TGTGCCAGCAGTTCCACTATCACTACAGGAGTTGAAGCTTTCTTT.

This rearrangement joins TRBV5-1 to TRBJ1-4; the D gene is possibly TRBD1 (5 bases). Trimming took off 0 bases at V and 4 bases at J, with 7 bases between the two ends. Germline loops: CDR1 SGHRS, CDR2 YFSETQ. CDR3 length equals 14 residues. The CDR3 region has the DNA TGCGCCAGCAGCTTGGGGGGGATTAATGAAAAACTGTTTTTT. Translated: CASSLGGINEKLFF.

The CDR3 DNA is TGCGCCAGCAGCCGACAGGGTTCGAGCACTGAAGCTTTCTTT. Amino acid sequence: CASSRQGSSTEAFF. The chain couples TRBV5-1 to TRBJ1-1; 7 nucleotides line up with TRBD1. The CDR3 totals 14 residues. J was trimmed by 4 bases and V by 4 bases; bases with no gene match: 7. The germline V gene encodes CDR1 SGHRS and CDR2 YFSETQ.

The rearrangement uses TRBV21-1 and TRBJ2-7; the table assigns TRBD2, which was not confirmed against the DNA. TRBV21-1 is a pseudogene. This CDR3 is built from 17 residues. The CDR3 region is CASSKVGRYLRPYEQYF. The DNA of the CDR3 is TGTGCCAGCAGCAAAGTAGGGAGGTACCTCCGTCCCTACGAGCAGTACTTC.

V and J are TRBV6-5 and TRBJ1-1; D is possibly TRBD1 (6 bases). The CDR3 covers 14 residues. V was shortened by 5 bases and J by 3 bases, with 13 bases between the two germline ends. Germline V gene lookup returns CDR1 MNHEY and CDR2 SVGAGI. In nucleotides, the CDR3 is TGTGCCAGCAGTAGACAGGAGCTTTACACTGAAGCTTTCTTT. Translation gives CASSRQELYTEAFF.

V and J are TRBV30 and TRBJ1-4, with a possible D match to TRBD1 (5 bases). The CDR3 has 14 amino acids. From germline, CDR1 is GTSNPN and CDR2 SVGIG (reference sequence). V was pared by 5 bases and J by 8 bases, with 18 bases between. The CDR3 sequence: CAWGKVRVVEKLFF. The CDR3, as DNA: TGTGCCTGGGGCAAGGTCAGGGTAGTCGAAAAACTGTTTTTT. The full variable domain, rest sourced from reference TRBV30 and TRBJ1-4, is SQTIHQWPATLVQPVGSPLSLECTVEGTSNPNLYWYRQAAGRGLQLLFYSVGIGQISSEVPQNLSASRPQDRQFILSSKKLLLSDSGFYLCAWGKVRVVEKLFFGSGTQLSVL.

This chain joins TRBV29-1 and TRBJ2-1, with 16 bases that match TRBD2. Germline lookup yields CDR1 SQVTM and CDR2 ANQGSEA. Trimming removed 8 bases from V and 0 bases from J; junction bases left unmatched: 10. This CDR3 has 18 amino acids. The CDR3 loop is CSPSGLAGGPGSYNEQFF. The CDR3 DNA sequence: TGCAGCCCGTCGGGACTAGCGGGAGGGCCCGGCTCCTACAATGAGCAGTTCTTC.

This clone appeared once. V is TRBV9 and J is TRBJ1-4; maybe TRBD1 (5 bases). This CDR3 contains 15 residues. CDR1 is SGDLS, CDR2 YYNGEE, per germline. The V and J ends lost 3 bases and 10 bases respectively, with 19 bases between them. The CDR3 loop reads CASSAHPGPGRKLFF. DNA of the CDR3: TGTGCCAGCAGCGCCCATCCGGGACCGGGGAGAAAACTGTTTTTT.

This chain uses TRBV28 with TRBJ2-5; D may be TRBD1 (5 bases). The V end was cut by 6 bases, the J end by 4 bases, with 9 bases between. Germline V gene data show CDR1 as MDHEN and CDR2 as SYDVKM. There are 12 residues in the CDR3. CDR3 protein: CASRAGSETQYF. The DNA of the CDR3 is TGTGCCAGCAGGGCAGGGTCAGAGACCCAGTACTTC.

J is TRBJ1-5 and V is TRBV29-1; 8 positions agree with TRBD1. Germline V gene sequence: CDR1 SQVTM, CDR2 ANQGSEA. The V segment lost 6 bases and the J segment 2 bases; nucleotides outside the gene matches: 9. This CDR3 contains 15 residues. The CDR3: CSVAGGPWGNQPQHF. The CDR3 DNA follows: TGCAGCGTAGCAGGGGGCCCATGGGGCAATCAGCCCCAGCATTTT.

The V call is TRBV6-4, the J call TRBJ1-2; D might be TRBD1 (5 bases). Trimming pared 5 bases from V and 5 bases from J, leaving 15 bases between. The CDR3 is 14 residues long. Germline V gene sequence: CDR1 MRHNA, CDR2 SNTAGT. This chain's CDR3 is CASSPRGGGYGYTF. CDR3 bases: TGTGCCAGCAGTCCCCGGGGGGGAGGATATGGCTACACCTTC.

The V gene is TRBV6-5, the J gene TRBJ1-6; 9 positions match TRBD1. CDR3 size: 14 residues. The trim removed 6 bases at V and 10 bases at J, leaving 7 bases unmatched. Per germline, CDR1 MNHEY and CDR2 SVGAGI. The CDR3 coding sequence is TGTGCCAGCAGACCTGGGACAGGGAGATCACCCCTCCACTTT. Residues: CASRPGTGRSPLHF.

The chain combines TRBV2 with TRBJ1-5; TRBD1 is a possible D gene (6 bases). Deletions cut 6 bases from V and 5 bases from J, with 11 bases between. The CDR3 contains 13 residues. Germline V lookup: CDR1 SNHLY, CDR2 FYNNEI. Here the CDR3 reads CASRLEGDQPQHF. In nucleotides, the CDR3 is TGTGCCAGCAGATTAGAGGGGGATCAGCCCCAGCATTTT.

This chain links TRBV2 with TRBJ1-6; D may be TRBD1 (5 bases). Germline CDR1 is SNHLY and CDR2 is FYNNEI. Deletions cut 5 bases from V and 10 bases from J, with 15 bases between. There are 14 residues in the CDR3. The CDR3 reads CASSPLGGGSPLHF. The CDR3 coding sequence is TGTGCCAGCAGTCCCCTGGGGGGTGGGTCACCCCTCCACTTT.

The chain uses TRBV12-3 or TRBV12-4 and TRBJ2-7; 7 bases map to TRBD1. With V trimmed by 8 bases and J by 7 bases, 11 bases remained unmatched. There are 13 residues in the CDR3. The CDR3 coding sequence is TGTGCCAGCCTATATAGGGGGCTGGGGGAGCAGTACTTC. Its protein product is CASLYRGLGEQYF.

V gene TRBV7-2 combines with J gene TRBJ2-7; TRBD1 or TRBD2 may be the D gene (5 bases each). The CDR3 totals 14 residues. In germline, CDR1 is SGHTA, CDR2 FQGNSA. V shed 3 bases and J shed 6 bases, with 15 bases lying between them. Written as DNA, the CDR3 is TGTGCCAGCAGCTTTGGGACGTGGGCCGGCGAGCAGTACTTC. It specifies CASSFGTWAGEQYF.

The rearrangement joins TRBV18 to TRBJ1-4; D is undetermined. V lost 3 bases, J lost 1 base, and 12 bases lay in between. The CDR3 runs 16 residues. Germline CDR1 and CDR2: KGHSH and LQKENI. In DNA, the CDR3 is TGTGCCAGCTCACCCCCGGGCCGCGGAACTAATGAAAAACTGTTTTTT. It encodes CASSPPGRGTNEKLFF.

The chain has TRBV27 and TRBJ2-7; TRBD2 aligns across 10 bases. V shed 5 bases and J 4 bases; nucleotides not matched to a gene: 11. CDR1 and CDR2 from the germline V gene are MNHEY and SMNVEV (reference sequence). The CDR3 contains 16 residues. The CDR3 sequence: CASSAELAGNDYEQYF. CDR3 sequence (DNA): TGTGCCAGCAGTGCCGAACTAGCGGGGAACGATTACGAGCAGTACTTC.

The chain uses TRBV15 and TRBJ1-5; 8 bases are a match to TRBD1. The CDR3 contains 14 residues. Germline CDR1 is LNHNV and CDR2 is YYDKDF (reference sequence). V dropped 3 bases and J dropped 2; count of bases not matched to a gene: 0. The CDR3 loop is CATSRDRGNQPQHF. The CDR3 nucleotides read TGTGCCACCAGCAGGGACAGGGGCAATCAGCCCCAGCATTTT.

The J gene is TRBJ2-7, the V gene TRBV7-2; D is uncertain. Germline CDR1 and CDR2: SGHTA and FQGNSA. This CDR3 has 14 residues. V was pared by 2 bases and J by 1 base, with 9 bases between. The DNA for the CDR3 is TGTGCCAGCAGCTTATATGTGGGTTCCTACGAGCAGTACTTC. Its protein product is CASSLYVGSYEQYF.

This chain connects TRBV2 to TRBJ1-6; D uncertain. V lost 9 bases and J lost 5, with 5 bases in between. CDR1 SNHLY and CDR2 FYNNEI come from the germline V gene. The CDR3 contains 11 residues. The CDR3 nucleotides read TGTGCCAGTGACGATAATTCACCCCTCCACTTT. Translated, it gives CASDDNSPLHF.

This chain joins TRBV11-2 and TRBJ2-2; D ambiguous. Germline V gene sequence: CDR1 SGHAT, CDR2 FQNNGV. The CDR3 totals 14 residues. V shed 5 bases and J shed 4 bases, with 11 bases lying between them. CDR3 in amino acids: CASSPPRRTGELFF. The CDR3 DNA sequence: TGTGCCAGCAGCCCACCCCGACGCACCGGGGAGCTGTTTTTT.

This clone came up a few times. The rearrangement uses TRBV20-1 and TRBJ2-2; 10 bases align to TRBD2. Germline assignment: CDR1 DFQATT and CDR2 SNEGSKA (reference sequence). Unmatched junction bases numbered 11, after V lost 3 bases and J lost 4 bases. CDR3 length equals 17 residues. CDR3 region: CSASMASGRSVTGELFF. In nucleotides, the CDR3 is TGCAGTGCTAGTATGGCTAGCGGGAGATCGGTCACCGGGGAGCTGTTTTTT.

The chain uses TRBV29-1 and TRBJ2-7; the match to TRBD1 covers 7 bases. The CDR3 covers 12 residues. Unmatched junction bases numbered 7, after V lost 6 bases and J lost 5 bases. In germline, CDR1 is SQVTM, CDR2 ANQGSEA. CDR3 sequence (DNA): TGCAGCGTCCAACAGGGGAGCGACGAGCAGTACTTC. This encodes CSVQQGSDEQYF.

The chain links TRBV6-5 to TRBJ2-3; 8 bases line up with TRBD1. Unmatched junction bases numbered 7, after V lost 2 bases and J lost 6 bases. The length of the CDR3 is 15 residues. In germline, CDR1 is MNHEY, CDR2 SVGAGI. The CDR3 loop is CASSYGGQAEDTQYF. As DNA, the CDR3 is TGTGCCAGCAGTTACGGGGGACAGGCCGAGGATACGCAGTATTTT.

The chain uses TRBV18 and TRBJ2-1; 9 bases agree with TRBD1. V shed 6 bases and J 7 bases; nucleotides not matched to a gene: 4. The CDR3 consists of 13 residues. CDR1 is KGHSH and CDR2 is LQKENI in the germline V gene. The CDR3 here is CASSPGTGNEQFF. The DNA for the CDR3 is TGTGCCAGCTCCCCTGGGACAGGGAATGAGCAGTTCTTC.

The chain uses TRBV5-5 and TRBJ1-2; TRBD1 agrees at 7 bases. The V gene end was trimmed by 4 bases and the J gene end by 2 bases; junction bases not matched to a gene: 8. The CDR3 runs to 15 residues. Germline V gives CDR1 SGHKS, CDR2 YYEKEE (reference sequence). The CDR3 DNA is TGTGCCAGCAGCCCGTCAGGGGGAGTCAACTATGGCTACACCTTC. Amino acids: CASSPSGGVNYGYTF.